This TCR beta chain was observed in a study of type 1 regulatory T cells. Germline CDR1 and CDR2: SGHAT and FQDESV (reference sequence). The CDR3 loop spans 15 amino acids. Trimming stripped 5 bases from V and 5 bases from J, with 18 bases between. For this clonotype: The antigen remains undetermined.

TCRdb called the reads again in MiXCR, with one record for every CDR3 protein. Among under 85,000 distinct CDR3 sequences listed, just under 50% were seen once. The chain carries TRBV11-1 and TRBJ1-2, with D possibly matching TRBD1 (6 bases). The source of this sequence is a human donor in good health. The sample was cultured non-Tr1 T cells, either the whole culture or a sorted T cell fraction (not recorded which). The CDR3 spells CASSLDGGARYGYTF. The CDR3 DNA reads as TGTGCCAGCAGCCTCGACGGGGGCGCACGGTATGGCTACACCTTC.